Below, 4 T cell receptor beta chains from the same sample are listed, as sequenced in a study of blood T cell repertoires in COVID-19. Generated by immunoSEQ multiplex PCR, the TCRdb table keeps only in-frame clones and is missing some. Of 150,000 to 200,000 clones detected, roughly 91% appear once; the ten largest clones hold about 4.4%. Source material: peripheral blood. These receptors were collected from a human donor in a cohort sampled during active COVID-19.

The V gene is TRBV29-1, the J gene TRBJ2-1, with 9 bases identical to TRBD1. V lost 5 bases, J lost 0 bases, and 14 bases stayed unmatched. Per germline, CDR1 SQVTM and CDR2 ANQGSEA. The CDR3 length is 18 residues. The CDR3 DNA follows: TGCAGCGTTCGACCCACCCGGGACAGGGCCCTCTCCTACAATGAGCAGTTCTTC. It translates to CSVRPTRDRALSYNEQFF.

This chain uses TRBV5-5 with TRBJ1-4, with 7 bases identical to TRBD1. V lost 2 bases, J lost 6 bases, and 7 bases stayed unmatched. The CDR3 contains 15 residues. The V gene's germline CDR1 is SGHKS and CDR2 YYEKEE (reference sequence). The CDR3 here is CASSFAPGQHEKLFF. The CDR3 bases are TGTGCCAGCAGCTTTGCCCCGGGACAGCATGAAAAACTGTTTTTT.

As regards this clone: The sample carries other DNA sequences with the same CDR3. The rearrangement links TRBV6-5 to TRBJ1-2; D might be TRBD1 (6 bases). The CDR3 runs to 12 residues. Germline CDR1 and CDR2: MNHEY and SVGAGI. V lost 5 bases and J 2 bases, leaving 6 bases between the germline ends. In DNA form, the CDR3 reads TGTGCCAGCAGTACAGGGAACTATGGCTACACCTTC. It codes for CASSTGNYGYTF.

In this sample, this clone turned up once. The chain recombines TRBV7-2 with TRBJ2-3; unclear D gene. This CDR3 comprises 12 residues. Germline V gene sequence: CDR1 SGHTA, CDR2 FQGNSA. Trimming stripped 1 base from V and 8 bases from J, with 7 bases between. The CDR3 region has the DNA TGTGCCAGCAGCTTAGAAATCGGTACGCAGTATTTT. Its protein product is CASSLEIGTQYF.